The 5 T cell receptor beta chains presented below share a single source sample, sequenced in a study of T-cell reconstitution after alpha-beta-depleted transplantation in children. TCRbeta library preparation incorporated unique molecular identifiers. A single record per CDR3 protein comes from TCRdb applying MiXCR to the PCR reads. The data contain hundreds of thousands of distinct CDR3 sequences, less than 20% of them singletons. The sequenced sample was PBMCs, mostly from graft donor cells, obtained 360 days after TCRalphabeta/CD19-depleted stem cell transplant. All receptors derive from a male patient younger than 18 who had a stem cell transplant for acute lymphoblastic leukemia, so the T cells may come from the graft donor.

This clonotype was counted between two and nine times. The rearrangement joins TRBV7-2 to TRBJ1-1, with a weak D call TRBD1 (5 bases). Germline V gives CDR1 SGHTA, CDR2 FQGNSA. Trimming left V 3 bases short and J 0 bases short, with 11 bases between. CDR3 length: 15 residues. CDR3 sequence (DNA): TGTGCCAGCAGCTTGAGACAGTCCGTGAACACTGAAGCTTTCTTT. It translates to CASSLRQSVNTEAFF.

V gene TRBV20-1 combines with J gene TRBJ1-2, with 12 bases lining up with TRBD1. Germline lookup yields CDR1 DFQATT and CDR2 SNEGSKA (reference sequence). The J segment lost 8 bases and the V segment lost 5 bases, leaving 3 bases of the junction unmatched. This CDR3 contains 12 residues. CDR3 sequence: CSAGTGGEGYTF. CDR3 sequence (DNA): TGCAGTGCTGGGACAGGGGGCGAGGGCTACACCTTC.

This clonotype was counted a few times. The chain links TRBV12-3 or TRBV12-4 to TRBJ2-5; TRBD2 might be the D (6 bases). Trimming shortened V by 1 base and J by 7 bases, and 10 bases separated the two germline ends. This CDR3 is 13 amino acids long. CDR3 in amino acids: CASSLGGARTQYF. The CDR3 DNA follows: TGTGCCAGCAGTTTAGGCGGGGCCCGGACCCAGTACTTC.

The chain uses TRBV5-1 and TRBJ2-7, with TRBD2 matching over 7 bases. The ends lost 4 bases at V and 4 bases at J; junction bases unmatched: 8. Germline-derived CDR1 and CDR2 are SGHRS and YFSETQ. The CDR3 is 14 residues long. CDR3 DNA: TGCGCCAGCAGCAAGGGACTATCTACTTACGAGCAGTACTTC. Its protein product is CASSKGLSTYEQYF.

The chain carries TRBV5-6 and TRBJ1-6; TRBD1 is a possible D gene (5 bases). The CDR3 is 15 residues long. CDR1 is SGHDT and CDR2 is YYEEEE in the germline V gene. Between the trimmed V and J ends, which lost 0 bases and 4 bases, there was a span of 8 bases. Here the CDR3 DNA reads TGTGCCAGCAGCTTGGTGACAGCTTATAATTCACCCCTCCACTTT. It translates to CASSLVTAYNSPLHF.